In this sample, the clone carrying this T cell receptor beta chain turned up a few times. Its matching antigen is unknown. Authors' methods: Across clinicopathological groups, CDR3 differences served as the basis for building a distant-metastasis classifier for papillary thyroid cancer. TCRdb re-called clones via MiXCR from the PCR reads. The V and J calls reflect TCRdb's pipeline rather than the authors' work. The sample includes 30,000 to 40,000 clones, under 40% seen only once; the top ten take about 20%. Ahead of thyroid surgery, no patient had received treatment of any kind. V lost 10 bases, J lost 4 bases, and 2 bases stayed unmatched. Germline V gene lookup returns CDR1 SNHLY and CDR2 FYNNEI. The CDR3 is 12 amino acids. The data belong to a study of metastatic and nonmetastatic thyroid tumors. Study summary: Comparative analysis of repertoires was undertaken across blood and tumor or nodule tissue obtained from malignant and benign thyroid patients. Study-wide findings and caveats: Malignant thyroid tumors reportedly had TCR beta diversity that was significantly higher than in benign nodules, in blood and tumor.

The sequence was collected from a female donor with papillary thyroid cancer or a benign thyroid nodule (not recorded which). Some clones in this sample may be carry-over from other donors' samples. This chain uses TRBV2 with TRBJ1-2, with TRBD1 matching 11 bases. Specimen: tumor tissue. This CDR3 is CAIGTGGYGYTF. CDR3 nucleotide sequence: TGTGCCATAGGGACAGGGGGCTATGGCTACACCTTC.